Presented here are 26 T cell receptor beta chains from one specimen sequenced in a study of T cells in localized non-small cell lung cancer. The method was immunoSEQ multiplex PCR; TCRdb's version includes in-frame clones alone and lacks a portion of them. The table lists around 78,000 clones, 65% to 85% of them singletons. Sample: peripheral blood, taken before any cancer treatment. The receptor source for this set is a female donor over 55 with stage I lung adenocarcinoma.

V and J are TRBV5-4 and TRBJ2-7; 7 positions match TRBD1. The CDR3 runs to 16 residues. V trimming: 0 bases; J trimming: 3 bases; junction bases outside the gene matches: 9. Germline V CDR1 and CDR2: SGHNT, YYREEE (reference sequence). The CDR3 sequence is CASSLGPDREIYEQYF. CDR3 coding DNA: TGTGCCAGCAGCTTGGGGCCAGACAGGGAGATCTACGAGCAGTACTTC.

The V call is TRBV29-1, the J call TRBJ1-1; maybe TRBD1 (6 bases). Trimming shortened V by 3 bases and J by 7 bases, and 18 bases separated the two germline ends. The CDR3 has 14 amino acids. Germline loops: CDR1 SQVTM, CDR2 ANQGSEA. The CDR3 bases are TGCAGCGTTGACAGGGGACGGTATGGGCTTGAAGCTTTCTTT. It translates to CSVDRGRYGLEAFF.

In this sample, this clone turned up a few times. The chain employs TRBV7-3 and TRBJ2-7, with 7 bases identical to TRBD2. The V and J ends lost 5 bases and 3 bases, in that order; junction bases with no gene match: 4. Germline CDR1 and CDR2: SGHTA and FQGTGA. This CDR3 contains 13 residues. The CDR3 loop reads CASSLAEYYEQYF. The CDR3 DNA reads TGTGCCAGCAGCCTAGCGGAATACTACGAGCAGTACTTC.

The V call is TRBV6-1, the J call TRBJ2-3; 11 positions agree with TRBD2. Germline assignment: CDR1 MNHNS and CDR2 SASEGT. V trimming: 4 bases; J trimming: 0 bases; junction bases outside the gene matches: 9. The CDR3 spans 18 residues. The CDR3 DNA follows: TGTGCCAGCAGTGCCACTGGACTAGCGGGTTATAGCACAGATACGCAGTATTTT. As protein: CASSATGLAGYSTDTQYF.

As for this clone: The same CDR3 also results from other DNA sequences found in this sample. The CDR3 region has the DNA TGTGCCAGCAGCTTAGAGACAGGGGCGACCTACGAGCAGTACTTC. Translation: CASSLETGATYEQYF. The rearrangement links TRBV7-2 to TRBJ2-7, with 8 bases identical to TRBD1. In germline, CDR1 is SGHTA, CDR2 FQGNSA. CDR3 length: 15 amino acids. Trimming cost V 1 base and J 2 bases; bases outside gene matches: 4.

The chain links TRBV5-6 to TRBJ2-1; 9 nucleotides line up with TRBD1. V shed 3 bases, J shed 9 bases, and the junction held 10 bases outside the gene matches. CDR1 and CDR2 (germline): SGHDT, YYEEEE. The CDR3 contains 15 residues. The CDR3 DNA is TGTGCCAGCAGCTCTTCCGGGACAGGGAGGGGTGAGCAGTTCTTC. It translates to CASSSSGTGRGEQFF.

This sequence joins TRBV28 and TRBJ2-7, with 10 bases matching TRBD2. Germline CDR1 and CDR2: MDHEN and SYDVKM. CDR3 length equals 13 residues. V was clipped by 6 bases and J by 5 bases; unmatched bases: 4. This CDR3 is CASSLAGVHEQYF. The CDR3 nucleotides are TGTGCCAGCAGCCTAGCGGGAGTCCACGAGCAGTACTTC.

This clone appeared once. The chain has TRBV4-3 and TRBJ2-5, with 9 bases matching TRBD2. This CDR3 spans 18 amino acids. CDR1 is LGHNA, CDR2 YSLEER, per germline. The trim removed 0 bases at V and 2 bases at J, leaving 10 bases unmatched. The CDR3 coding sequence is TGCGCCAGCAGCCAAGATTTGAGTGGAAGCGGGAGGCAAGAGACCCAGTACTTC. Its protein product is CASSQDLSGSGRQETQYF.

The chain carries TRBV19 and TRBJ2-2; the match to TRBD2 covers 11 bases. The CDR3 contains 14 residues. Trimming took 3 bases from V and 9 from J; bases not matched to a gene: 3. CDR1 and CDR2 from the germline V gene are LNHDA and SQIVND (reference sequence). CDR3 nucleotides: TGTGCCAGTAGTATGCTAGCGGGAGGACGGGAGCTGTTTTTT. It yields the protein CASSMLAGGRELFF.

CDR3 sequence: CATSRVGLREKLFF. DNA of the CDR3: TGTGCCACCAGCAGAGTGGGACTTCGGGAAAAACTGTTTTTT. The J gene is TRBJ1-4, the V gene TRBV15; D may be TRBD1 (5 bases). CDR3 length: 14 amino acids. Trimming removed 1 base from V and 8 bases from J, with 11 bases in between. The germline V gene has CDR1 LNHNV and CDR2 YYDKDF (reference sequence).

The chain combines TRBV6-1 with TRBJ2-7, with 8 bases fitting TRBD1. The CDR3 sequence is 17 residues long. The ends lost 0 bases at V and 5 bases at J; junction bases unmatched: 12. CDR1 and CDR2 (germline): MNHNS, SASEGT. CDR3 nucleotides: TGTGCCAGCAGTGAAGCAGTTTTCAGGACAGGGTCGGACGAGCAGTACTTC. Its translation is CASSEAVFRTGSDEQYF.

The chain couples TRBV9 to TRBJ1-2, with D perhaps matching TRBD1 (5 bases). Trimming left V 4 bases short and J 3 bases short, with 10 bases between. The CDR3 contains 13 residues. The germline V gene encodes CDR1 SGDLS and CDR2 YYNGEE. CDR3 bases: TGTGCCAGCAGCCGGGGGGATGACTATGGCTACACCTTC. Residues: CASSRGDDYGYTF.

The chain links TRBV5-1 to TRBJ2-7; TRBD2 matches 12 bases. The V segment lost 4 bases and the J segment 5 bases; nucleotides outside the gene matches: 7. The CDR3 has 15 amino acids. CDR1 and CDR2 from the germline V gene are SGHRS and YFSETQ. The CDR3 reads CASSPTSGRVHEQYF. In DNA form, the CDR3 reads TGCGCCAGCAGCCCGACTAGCGGGAGAGTCCACGAGCAGTACTTC.

The rearrangement uses TRBV15 and TRBJ2-3; D might be TRBD1 (6 bases). The germline gives CDR1 LNHNV, CDR2 YYDKDF (reference sequence). V lost 5 bases to trimming and J lost 4 bases, with 10 bases between them. The CDR3 length is 13 residues. The CDR3 DNA follows: TGTGCCACCAGCGAACAGGGCCCAGATACGCAGTATTTT. Translating gives CATSEQGPDTQYF.

This clone was recorded a few times. The rearrangement joins TRBV30 to TRBJ1-1; no definite D call. The CDR3 has 13 amino acids. Deletions cut 2 bases from V and 6 bases from J, with 13 bases between. The germline CDR1 and CDR2 sequences are GTSNPN and SVGIG (reference sequence). The CDR3 bases are TGTGCCTGGAGTCTACCCGCGAGGGCTGAAGCTTTCTTT. Amino acid sequence: CAWSLPARAEAFF. The variable domain in full, completed from reference TRBV30 and TRBJ1-1, reads SQTIHQWPATLVQPVGSPLSLECTVEGTSNPNLYWYRQAAGRGLQLLFYSVGIGQISSEVPQNLSASRPQDRQFILSSKKLLLSDSGFYLCAWSLPARAEAFFGQGTRLTVV.

This chain uses TRBV19 with TRBJ2-4; 10 bases align to TRBD2. Germline V gives CDR1 LNHDA, CDR2 SQIVND (reference sequence). V was clipped by 2 bases and J by 6 bases; unmatched bases: 13. The CDR3 consists of 18 residues. The CDR3 bases are TGTGCCAGTAGTATAATCGAGCGGGGGGGCCGGGATGGAAACATTCAGTACTTC. Its protein is CASSIIERGGRDGNIQYF.

The chain uses TRBV9 and TRBJ2-2, with D perhaps matching TRBD1 (6 bases). V lost 0 bases to trimming and J lost 7 bases, with 16 bases between them. The CDR3 totals 16 residues. The germline V gene has CDR1 SGDLS and CDR2 YYNGEE. The CDR3 sequence is CASSVAVRGLDGELFF. CDR3 in DNA: TGTGCCAGCAGCGTAGCGGTCAGGGGCTTGGACGGGGAGCTGTTTTTT.

The chain couples TRBV6-5 to TRBJ2-7; no reliable D call. The V gene lost 4 bases and the J gene lost 5 bases, with 12 bases spanning the gap. CDR3 length equals 13 residues. Germline V gene data show CDR1 as MNHEY and CDR2 as SVGAGI. The CDR3 sequence is CASSSAITDEQYF. CDR3 sequence (DNA): TGTGCCAGCAGTTCGGCGATCACGGACGAGCAGTACTTC.

The V gene is TRBV6-1, the J gene TRBJ2-4; D is uncertain. The ends were cut back, 4 bases at V and 6 bases at J, with 10 bases in the middle. Germline loops: CDR1 MNHNS, CDR2 SASEGT. This CDR3 region has 13 residues. CDR3 region: CASSGQVLNIQYF. The DNA for the CDR3 is TGTGCCAGCAGTGGGCAGGTCCTAAACATTCAGTACTTC.

V is TRBV13 and J is TRBJ2-1, with D tentatively TRBD1 or TRBD2 (5 bases each). This CDR3 is built from 15 residues. Trimming removed 3 bases from V and 4 bases from J, with 13 bases in between. In germline, CDR1 is PRHDT, CDR2 FYEKMQ (reference sequence). Here the CDR3 reads CASSLGLAYYNEQFF. The DNA of the CDR3 is TGTGCCAGCAGCTTGGGGCTAGCTTATTACAATGAGCAGTTCTTC.

This rearrangement joins TRBV28 to TRBJ2-5; D possibly matches TRBD1 or TRBD2 (5 bases each). The V end lost 3 bases, the J end lost 5 bases, and 13 bases lay between the germline ends. Germline CDR1 is MDHEN and CDR2 is SYDVKM. This CDR3 has 14 residues. Written as DNA, the CDR3 is TGTGCCAGCAGTTTCAGGGACGTCGGGGAGACCCAGTACTTC. It codes for CASSFRDVGETQYF.

The genes are TRBV5-4 and TRBJ2-1; possibly TRBD1 or TRBD2 for D (5 bases each). The germline gives CDR1 SGHNT, CDR2 YYREEE (reference sequence). The V end lost 4 bases, the J end lost 8 bases, and 16 bases lay between the germline ends. This CDR3 has 14 residues. The chain's CDR3 is CASSPGTARHEQFF. CDR3 sequence (DNA): TGTGCCAGCAGCCCCGGGACCGCGAGGCATGAGCAGTTCTTC.

CDR3 protein: CASSSDYNSYNEQFF. CDR3 DNA sequence: TGTGCCAGCAGCTCCGACTATAACTCCTACAATGAGCAGTTCTTC. The rearrangement uses TRBV5-8 and TRBJ2-1; tentatively, D is TRBD2 (5 bases). This CDR3 has 15 amino acids. CDR1 and CDR2 from the germline V gene are SGHTS and YDEGEE. Trimming took off 3 bases at V and 0 bases at J, with 10 bases between the two ends.

The V and J genes are TRBV5-1 and TRBJ1-2; no reliable D call. The length of the CDR3 is 13 residues. The germline V gene has CDR1 SGHRS and CDR2 YFSETQ. V lost 0 bases and J 0 bases, leaving 3 bases between the germline ends. DNA of the CDR3: TGCGCCAGCAGCTTGGGGCCTAACTATGGCTACACCTTC. It codes for CASSLGPNYGYTF.

The genes are TRBV19 and TRBJ1-1; D is ambiguous. The CDR3 is 13 residues long. V gave up 2 bases and J gave up 0 bases, with 4 bases separating them. The germline V gene has CDR1 LNHDA and CDR2 SQIVND (reference sequence). The DNA for the CDR3 is TGTGCCAGTAGTATACAAGTGAACACTGAAGCTTTCTTT. The encoded protein is CASSIQVNTEAFF.

The gene calls are TRBV10-3 and TRBJ2-2, with 12 bases lining up with TRBD2. The CDR3 loop spans 15 amino acids. Germline V gives CDR1 ENHRY, CDR2 SYGVKD. V gave up 8 bases and J gave up 7 bases; unmatched junction bases: 8. The CDR3 nucleotides read TGTGCCATCGGGTCTAGCGGGAGGGCCGACGGGGAGCTGTTTTTT. The encoded protein is CAIGSSGRADGELFF.